This entry concerns a single T cell receptor beta chain. CDR1 is MDHEN, CDR2 SYDVKM, per germline. The CDR3 sequence is 15 residues long. V lost 3 bases, J lost 3 bases, and 7 bases stayed unmatched. Clinical history reported by participants formed the basis on which cohorts were assigned. Recovered participants had two consecutive negative NP/OP PCR tests, healthcare professional clearance, or symptom resolution. This record comes from a study of blood T cell repertoires in COVID-19. As for the study in general: T cells, B-cell-depleted T cells, or PBMCs supplied cDNA or gDNA.

TCRdb's table, derived via immunoSEQ multiplex PCR, lists solely in-frame clones and lacks some. The top ten hold more than 2.5% of the sample, which has around 200,000 clones, approximately 88% seen once. Sequences were obtained from PBMCs or T cells enriched from blood (not recorded which). V and J are TRBV28 and TRBJ2-7, with 8 bases fitting TRBD1. The sequence was obtained from a woman aged 25-40 years who had recovered from COVID-19. This chain's CDR3 is CASSLDRVRDYEQYF. Here the CDR3 DNA reads TGTGCCAGCAGTTTGGACAGGGTAAGGGACTACGAGCAGTACTTC.